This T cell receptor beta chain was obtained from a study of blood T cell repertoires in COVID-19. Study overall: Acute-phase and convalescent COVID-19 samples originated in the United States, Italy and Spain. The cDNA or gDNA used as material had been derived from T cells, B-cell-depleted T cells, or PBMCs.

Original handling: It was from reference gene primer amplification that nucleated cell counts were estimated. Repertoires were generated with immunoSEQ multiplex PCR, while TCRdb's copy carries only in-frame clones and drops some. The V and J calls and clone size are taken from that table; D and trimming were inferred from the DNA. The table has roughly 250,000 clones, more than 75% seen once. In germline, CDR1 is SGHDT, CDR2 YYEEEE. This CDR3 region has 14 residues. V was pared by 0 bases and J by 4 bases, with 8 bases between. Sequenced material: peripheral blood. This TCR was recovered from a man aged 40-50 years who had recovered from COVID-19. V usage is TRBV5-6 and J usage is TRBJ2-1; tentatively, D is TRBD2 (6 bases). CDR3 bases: TGTGCCAGCAGCTTGGGGGCGGGGTACAATGAGCAGTTCTTC. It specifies CASSLGAGYNEQFF.